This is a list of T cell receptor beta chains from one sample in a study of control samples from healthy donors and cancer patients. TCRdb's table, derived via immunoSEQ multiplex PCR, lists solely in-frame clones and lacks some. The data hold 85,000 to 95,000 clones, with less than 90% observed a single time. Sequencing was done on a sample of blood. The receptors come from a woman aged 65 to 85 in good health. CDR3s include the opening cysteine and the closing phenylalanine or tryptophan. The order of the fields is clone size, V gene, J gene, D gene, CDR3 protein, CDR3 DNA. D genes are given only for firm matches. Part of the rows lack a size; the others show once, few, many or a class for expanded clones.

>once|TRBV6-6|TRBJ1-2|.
CASSLLNARYTF
TGTGCCAGCAGTCTGCTTAATGCTCGCTACACCTTC
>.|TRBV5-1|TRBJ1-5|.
CASSLDGSGQPQHF
TGCGCCAGCAGCTTGGATGGTTCCGGGCAGCCCCAGCATTTT
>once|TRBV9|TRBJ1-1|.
CASSVGGGDTEAFF
TGTGCCAGCAGCGTAGGGGGAGGGGACACTGAAGCTTTCTTT
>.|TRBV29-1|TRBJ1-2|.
CSVDVTGVNYGYTF
TGCAGCGTTGACGTGACAGGAGTTAACTATGGCTACACCTTC
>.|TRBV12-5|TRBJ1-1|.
CASGFPHPHDPSGLNTEAFF
TGTGCTAGTGGTTTTCCTCACCCTCACGATCCGTCCGGTTTGAACACTGAAGCTTTCTTT
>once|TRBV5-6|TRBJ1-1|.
CASSLPGPQNTEAFF
TGTGCCAGCAGCTTGCCTGGGCCTCAGAACACTGAAGCTTTCTTT
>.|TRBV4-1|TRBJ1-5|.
CASSQSFMGGMYSNQPQHF
TGCGCCAGCAGCCAATCTTTCATGGGGGGGATGTATAGCAATCAGCCCCAGCATTTT
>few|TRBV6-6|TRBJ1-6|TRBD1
CASSGTGGDSPLHF
TGTGCCAGCAGTGGGACAGGGGGCGATTCACCCCTCCACTTT
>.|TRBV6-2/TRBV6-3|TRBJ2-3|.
CASSYSTGNTDTQYF
TGTGCCAGCAGTTACTCGACAGGAAACACAGATACGCAGTATTTT
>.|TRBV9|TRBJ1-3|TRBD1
CASSVGQGSGNTIYF
TGTGCCAGCAGCGTAGGACAGGGCTCTGGAAACACCATATATTTT
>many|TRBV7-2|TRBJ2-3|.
CASSTGEVADTQYF
TGTGCCAGCAGCACGGGGGAGGTGGCAGATACGCAGTATTTT
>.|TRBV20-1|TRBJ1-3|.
CSAPWSDTIYF
TGCAGTGCCCCGTGGAGTGACACCATATATTTT
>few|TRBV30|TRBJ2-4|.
CAWSTGQVKNIQYF
TGTGCCTGGAGTACGGGCCAGGTCAAAAACATTCAGTACTTC
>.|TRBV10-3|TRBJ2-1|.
CAIRDGQTQFF
TGTGCCATCCGAGACGGACAGACTCAGTTCTTC
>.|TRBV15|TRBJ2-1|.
CASKPSSSYNEQFF
TGTGCCTCTAAACCTTCGAGCTCCTACAATGAGCAGTTCTTC
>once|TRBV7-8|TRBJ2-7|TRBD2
CASSFGTSGTHSYEQYF
TGTGCCAGCAGCTTCGGGACTAGCGGGACCCACTCCTACGAGCAGTACTTC
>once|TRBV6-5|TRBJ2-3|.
CASRLDRTDTQYF
TGTGCCAGCAGGCTAGATAGGACAGATACGCAGTATTTT
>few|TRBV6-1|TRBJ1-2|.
CASSDLDGWAEDYGYTF
TGTGCCAGCAGTGATCTCGACGGGTGGGCAGAAGACTATGGCTACACCTTC
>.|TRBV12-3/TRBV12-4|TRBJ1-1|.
CASSLSWAGHAFF
TGTGCCAGCAGCCTGTCGTGGGCAGGTCACGCTTTCTTT
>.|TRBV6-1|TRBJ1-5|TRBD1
CASSEQGTGAANQPQHF
TGTGCCAGCAGTGAACAAGGGACAGGGGCCGCCAATCAGCCCCAGCATTTT
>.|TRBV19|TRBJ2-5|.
CASSFGETQYF
TGTGCCAGTAGTTTTGGGGAGACCCAGTACTTC
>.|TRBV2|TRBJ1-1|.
CASSEIGPWVGTEAFF
TGTGCCAGCAGTGAAATCGGGCCCTGGGTCGGCACTGAAGCTTTCTTT
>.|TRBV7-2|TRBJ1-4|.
CASSLIAGATNEKLFF
TGTGCCAGCAGCTTAATAGCAGGAGCAACTAATGAAAAACTGTTTTTT